This record concerns one TCR beta chain sequence. The sample is drawn from a study of control samples from healthy donors and cancer patients. Produced via immunoSEQ multiplex PCR; TCRdb's table is partial and in-frame only. The repertoire has 95,000 to 150,000 clones, around 94% of them found once; the top ten carry around 0.52%. There are 14 residues in the CDR3. Germline V gene data show CDR1 as SGHRS and CDR2 as YFSETQ. Trimming pared 6 bases from V and 7 bases from J, leaving 17 bases between. Sequencing used PBMCs. The V gene is TRBV5-1, the J gene TRBJ2-1, with a possible D match to TRBD2 (6 bases). The clonotype comes from a man at least 80 years old with head and neck cancer. For the CDR3, the DNA is TGCGCCAGCACTCGGGAGTTAGGAACGAATGAGCAGTTCTTC. Translation: CASTRELGTNEQFF.